A selection of T cell receptor beta chains follows, all from one sample in a study of persistence of HIV-infected CD4 T cells. Their target antigens are unknown. Using immunoSEQ multiplex PCR, the repertoire was profiled, and TCRdb retains in-frame clones only, with some absent. The data show roughly 30,000 clones, roughly 86% seen once. Material: CD4+ T cells sorted from PBMCs after roughly 18-hour stimulation, obtained from a patient who received antiretroviral therapy. The receptors were sampled from an adult man with HIV who was CMV-seropositive. Each CDR3 is given with its conserved first and last residue. The D gene is left open where the match is weak. Where a row states a size, it is once, few, many or the class of an expanded clone; other rows omit it.

v_call: TRBV5-8
clone_size: NA
d_call: NA
j_call: TRBJ1-2
cdr3_nt: TGTGCCAGCAGCAAGGATCGGGATCCTGGAGAGAGCTACACCTTC
cdr3_aa: CASSKDRDPGESYTF

v_call: TRBV28
clone_size: few
d_call: NA
j_call: TRBJ1-5
cdr3_nt: TGTGCCAGCAGGTTCGGAGGTAGTAGCAATCAGCCCCAGCATTTT
cdr3_aa: CASRFGGSSNQPQHF

v_call: TRBV6-5
clone_size: NA
d_call: TRBD1
j_call: TRBJ1-2
cdr3_nt: TGTGCCAGCAGCGGACAGGGCGGGTATGGCTACACCTTC
cdr3_aa: CASSGQGGYGYTF

v_call: TRBV4-2
clone_size: NA
d_call: NA
j_call: TRBJ1-4
cdr3_nt: TGTGCCAGCAGCCCGGGGGGTGAAAAACTGTTTTTT
cdr3_aa: CASSPGGEKLFF

v_call: TRBV2
clone_size: NA
d_call: NA
j_call: TRBJ2-3
cdr3_nt: TGTGCCAGCAGTGAAGCGCTTCCGAGAGATACGCAGTATTTT
cdr3_aa: CASSEALPRDTQYF

v_call: TRBV20-1
clone_size: few
d_call: NA
j_call: TRBJ1-1
cdr3_nt: TGCAGTGCTAGTCAGGGGCCTTACACTGAAGCTTTCTTT
cdr3_aa: CSASQGPYTEAFF

v_call: TRBV7-9
clone_size: NA
d_call: NA
j_call: TRBJ2-5
cdr3_nt: TGTGCCAGCAGCTTAACTTTGAGGGGAGGAGAGACCCAGTACTTC
cdr3_aa: CASSLTLRGGETQYF

v_call: TRBV14
clone_size: NA
d_call: TRBD1
j_call: TRBJ1-6
cdr3_nt: TGTGCCAGCAGCCACCGGCGGGGGACAGATAATTCACCCCTCCACTTT
cdr3_aa: CASSHRRGTDNSPLHF

v_call: TRBV5-4
clone_size: NA
d_call: TRBD1
j_call: TRBJ1-6
cdr3_nt: TGTGCCAGCAGCGAACGACAGGGATTGAGGTCACCCCTCCACTTT
cdr3_aa: CASSERQGLRSPLHF

v_call: TRBV4-1
clone_size: NA
d_call: TRBD2
j_call: TRBJ2-7
cdr3_nt: TGCGCCAGCAGCCAAGATAAAGGGGTAGGACTAGCGGCCTACGAGCAGTACTTC
cdr3_aa: CASSQDKGVGLAAYEQYF

v_call: TRBV28
clone_size: NA
d_call: NA
j_call: TRBJ1-1
cdr3_nt: TGTGCCAGCAGTTTAGCAGGGTGGGGCACTGAAGCTTTCTTT
cdr3_aa: CASSLAGWGTEAFF

v_call: TRBV3-1/TRBV3-2
clone_size: NA
d_call: NA
j_call: TRBJ2-1
cdr3_nt: TGTGCCAGCAGCCAAGGAACGGCTTACGGGCGCAATGAGCAGTTCTTC
cdr3_aa: CASSQGTAYGRNEQFF

v_call: TRBV14
clone_size: NA
d_call: NA
j_call: TRBJ1-3
cdr3_nt: TGTGCCAGCAGCCCCGGGCAGTCCTGGGGAAACACCATATATTTT
cdr3_aa: CASSPGQSWGNTIYF

v_call: TRBV9
clone_size: NA
d_call: NA
j_call: TRBJ2-3
cdr3_nt: TGTGCCAGCAGCGCCAGGGGGGAGGGGGTTAAGTCAGATACGCAGTATTTT
cdr3_aa: CASSARGEGVKSDTQYF

v_call: TRBV28
clone_size: NA
d_call: NA
j_call: TRBJ1-4
cdr3_nt: TGTGCCAGCAGTTTAAAGCAGGCCCAAAAACTGTTTTTT
cdr3_aa: CASSLKQAQKLFF

v_call: TRBV7-3
clone_size: few
d_call: NA
j_call: TRBJ2-1
cdr3_nt: TGTGCCAGCAGCTTAACTTTCGAAGAGCAGTTCTTC
cdr3_aa: CASSLTFEEQFF

v_call: TRBV19
clone_size: NA
d_call: TRBD2
j_call: TRBJ2-5
cdr3_nt: TGTGCCAGTAGTAAAACCCGCGGGGGAGGAACAGTGGGGGCCCAGTACTTC
cdr3_aa: CASSKTRGGGTVGAQYF

v_call: TRBV7-8
clone_size: few
d_call: TRBD1
j_call: TRBJ1-1
cdr3_nt: TGTGCCAGCAGCTTAGCGACAGGGTCAGGTAGCACTGAAGCTTTCTTT
cdr3_aa: CASSLATGSGSTEAFF

v_call: TRBV19
clone_size: NA
d_call: TRBD1
j_call: TRBJ1-3
cdr3_nt: TGTGCCAGTAGTATGACCGGGACAGGGGGCGCCCCTGGAAACACCATATATTTT
cdr3_aa: CASSMTGTGGAPGNTIYF

v_call: TRBV6-6
clone_size: NA
d_call: NA
j_call: TRBJ2-2
cdr3_nt: TGTGCCAGCAGTCAACCAAAACCAGAGAGGGGTGTTGAGTCCACCGGGGAGCTGTTTTTT
cdr3_aa: CASSQPKPERGVESTGELFF

v_call: TRBV7-9
clone_size: NA
d_call: NA
j_call: TRBJ2-2
cdr3_nt: TGTGCCAGCAGCTACCGCAGGGGGGGAGACACCGGGGAGCTGTTTTTT
cdr3_aa: CASSYRRGGDTGELFF

v_call: TRBV24-1
clone_size: NA
d_call: NA
j_call: TRBJ2-1
cdr3_nt: TGTGCCACCAGTGATGGTAGCTACAATGAGCAGTTCTTC
cdr3_aa: CATSDGSYNEQFF

v_call: TRBV11-1
clone_size: NA
d_call: TRBD2
j_call: TRBJ2-2
cdr3_nt: TGTGCCAGCAGCCATAACTCGGGGGGGGTCACCGGGGAGCTGTTTTTT
cdr3_aa: CASSHNSGGVTGELFF

v_call: TRBV10-2
clone_size: NA
d_call: NA
j_call: TRBJ1-5
cdr3_nt: TGCGCCAGCAGTGGTGGGGCGCGCAATCAGCCCCAGCATTTT
cdr3_aa: CASSGGARNQPQHF

v_call: TRBV6-5
clone_size: once
d_call: TRBD2
j_call: TRBJ2-7
cdr3_nt: TGTGCCAGAAGATTAGGTGGGCGGGGGGGGCACGAGCAGTACTTC
cdr3_aa: CARRLGGRGGHEQYF

v_call: TRBV5-1
clone_size: NA
d_call: NA
j_call: TRBJ1-6
cdr3_nt: TGCGCCAGCAGCTTGGAAGGGGGTGGGGATTCACCCCTCCACTTT
cdr3_aa: CASSLEGGGDSPLHF

v_call: TRBV14
clone_size: NA
d_call: NA
j_call: TRBJ2-2
cdr3_nt: TGTGCCAGCAGCCCCTGGAGGGGAAGGGATACCGGGGAGCTGTTTTTT
cdr3_aa: CASSPWRGRDTGELFF

v_call: TRBV3-1/TRBV3-2
clone_size: NA
d_call: NA
j_call: TRBJ1-1
cdr3_nt: TGTGCCAGCAGCAAACCGGGACACCGGAACACTGAAGCTTTCTTT
cdr3_aa: CASSKPGHRNTEAFF

v_call: TRBV5-1
clone_size: NA
d_call: TRBD1
j_call: TRBJ2-7
cdr3_nt: TGCGCCAGCAGCTTAGACAGGGTCCGGGAGCAGTACTTC
cdr3_aa: CASSLDRVREQYF

v_call: TRBV2
clone_size: NA
d_call: NA
j_call: TRBJ2-1
cdr3_nt: TGTGCCAGCAGTGAACTGCGCGACTCCTACAATGAGCAGTTCTTC
cdr3_aa: CASSELRDSYNEQFF

v_call: TRBV18
clone_size: few
d_call: TRBD2
j_call: TRBJ2-7
cdr3_nt: TGTGCCAGCTCACCGGGAGGGGTTAACGAGCAGTACTTC
cdr3_aa: CASSPGGVNEQYF

v_call: TRBV5-5
clone_size: NA
d_call: TRBD2
j_call: TRBJ2-7
cdr3_nt: TGTGCCAGCAGCTTGGGAACGGGACTAGCTTCTGAGCAGTACTTC
cdr3_aa: CASSLGTGLASEQYF

v_call: TRBV6-1
clone_size: NA
d_call: NA
j_call: TRBJ2-7
cdr3_nt: TGTGCCAGCAGTGAACTGATTAAACACGAGCAGTACTTC
cdr3_aa: CASSELIKHEQYF

v_call: TRBV6-5
clone_size: NA
d_call: NA
j_call: TRBJ1-6
cdr3_nt: TGTGCCGGCGGGGAGAGCTCCTATAATTCACCCCTCCACTTT
cdr3_aa: CAGGESSYNSPLHF

v_call: TRBV19
clone_size: NA
d_call: TRBD2
j_call: TRBJ2-3
cdr3_nt: TGTGCCAGTAGTATGACTAGCGGGGCTACAGATACGCAGTATTTT
cdr3_aa: CASSMTSGATDTQYF

v_call: TRBV10-1
clone_size: NA
d_call: TRBD2
j_call: TRBJ2-3
cdr3_nt: TGCGCCAGCAGTGATCCGGGACTAGCGGGGGGCAAGGATACGCAGTATTTT
cdr3_aa: CASSDPGLAGGKDTQYF

v_call: TRBV12-3/TRBV12-4
clone_size: NA
d_call: NA
j_call: TRBJ2-1
cdr3_nt: TGTGCCAGCAGTACCTACAATGAGCAGTTCTTC
cdr3_aa: CASSTYNEQFF

v_call: TRBV18
clone_size: once
d_call: TRBD1
j_call: TRBJ1-5
cdr3_nt: TGTGCCAGCTCATCGGAGACAGGGAATCAGCCCCAGCATTTT
cdr3_aa: CASSSETGNQPQHF

v_call: TRBV14
clone_size: NA
d_call: NA
j_call: TRBJ2-7
cdr3_nt: TGTGCCAGCAGCCAAGAGGCAGTCATCTCCTACGAGCAGTACTTC
cdr3_aa: CASSQEAVISYEQYF

v_call: TRBV6-5
clone_size: NA
d_call: NA
j_call: TRBJ2-3
cdr3_nt: TGTGCCAGCCTACTCGCGGGGACAGATACGCAGTATTTT
cdr3_aa: CASLLAGTDTQYF

v_call: TRBV19
clone_size: NA
d_call: NA
j_call: TRBJ1-2
cdr3_nt: TGTGCCAGATTTCGGGTTGCTAACTATGGCTACACCTTC
cdr3_aa: CARFRVANYGYTF

v_call: TRBV7-9
clone_size: NA
d_call: NA
j_call: TRBJ1-1
cdr3_nt: TGTGCCAGCAGCTTAGAAGGGGGTCCAGCTTTCTTT
cdr3_aa: CASSLEGGPAFF

v_call: TRBV19
clone_size: NA
d_call: NA
j_call: TRBJ2-7
cdr3_nt: TGTGCCAGTAGCAACCTAGGGACCCACGAGCAGTACTTC
cdr3_aa: CASSNLGTHEQYF

v_call: TRBV24-1
clone_size: NA
d_call: TRBD2
j_call: TRBJ2-3
cdr3_nt: TGTGCCACCAGTGAGCCCCGACTAGCGGGGGGCACAGATACGCAGTATTTT
cdr3_aa: CATSEPRLAGGTDTQYF

v_call: TRBV5-5
clone_size: few
d_call: NA
j_call: TRBJ1-4
cdr3_nt: TGTGCCAGCAGCTTGGTTCCGACGGGATCAACTAATGAAAAACTGTTTTTT
cdr3_aa: CASSLVPTGSTNEKLFF

v_call: TRBV29-1
clone_size: NA
d_call: NA
j_call: TRBJ2-7
cdr3_nt: TGCAGCGTTGAAGGGGTCGTATTTCCCCACGAGCAGTACTTC
cdr3_aa: CSVEGVVFPHEQYF

v_call: TRBV9
clone_size: NA
d_call: TRBD2
j_call: TRBJ2-7
cdr3_nt: TGTGCCAGCAGCGTAGGCGAGCGGGGGAACGAGCAGTACTTC
cdr3_aa: CASSVGERGNEQYF

v_call: TRBV29-1
clone_size: NA
d_call: NA
j_call: TRBJ2-1
cdr3_nt: TGCAGCGTACATCCCGATTCCTACAATGAGCAGTTCTTC
cdr3_aa: CSVHPDSYNEQFF

v_call: TRBV2
clone_size: NA
d_call: NA
j_call: TRBJ1-1
cdr3_nt: TGTGCCAGCACCGAGGACGTGAGTCGAGCTTTCTTT
cdr3_aa: CASTEDVSRAFF

v_call: TRBV5-1
clone_size: NA
d_call: NA
j_call: TRBJ1-5
cdr3_nt: TGCGCCAGCAGCTTGGACGGGGCGTCCAATCAGCCCCAGCATTTT
cdr3_aa: CASSLDGASNQPQHF

v_call: TRBV27
clone_size: few
d_call: NA
j_call: TRBJ1-6
cdr3_nt: TGTGCCAGCACCTTTCGGCAGGGGAATTCACCCCTCCACTTT
cdr3_aa: CASTFRQGNSPLHF

v_call: TRBV7-6
clone_size: few
d_call: NA
j_call: TRBJ1-3
cdr3_nt: TGTGCCAGCAGCTTGAAACAGGGCCTCTCTGGAAACACCATATATTTT
cdr3_aa: CASSLKQGLSGNTIYF

v_call: TRBV10-2
clone_size: few
d_call: TRBD1
j_call: TRBJ1-1
cdr3_nt: TGCGCCAGCAGTGGACAGGGGGCAACTGTGACTGAAGCTTTCTTT
cdr3_aa: CASSGQGATVTEAFF

v_call: TRBV9
clone_size: NA
d_call: TRBD1
j_call: TRBJ1-5
cdr3_nt: TGTGCCAGCAGCTTCAGGGGGGAAGTCGATCAGCCCCAGCATTTT
cdr3_aa: CASSFRGEVDQPQHF

v_call: TRBV7-9
clone_size: NA
d_call: NA
j_call: TRBJ1-1
cdr3_nt: TGTGCCAGCAGCCAGAGACAGGCGAAGAACACTGAAGCTTTCTTT
cdr3_aa: CASSQRQAKNTEAFF